The 3 T cell receptor beta chains in this list originate from one sample, sequenced in a study of CD8 T cells in ankylosing spondylitis. A single record per CDR3 protein comes from TCRdb applying MiXCR to the 5' RACE reads. The sample includes about 310,000 distinct CDR3 sequences, less than 25% of them seen just once. The source material was blood, either unsorted or a sorted T cell fraction (not recorded which). The source of these receptors is a female donor with ankylosing spondylitis or in good health (not recorded which).

This clonotype was found many times. This sequence joins TRBV6-5 and TRBJ2-7, with no clear D. CDR3 size: 14 residues. The germline V and J ends were trimmed by 0 bases and 4 bases, with 10 bases remaining between them. CDR1 and CDR2 (germline): MNHEY, SVGAGI. The CDR3 reads CASSYSGEWYEQYF. The DNA for the CDR3 is TGTGCCAGCAGTTACTCTGGTGAATGGTACGAGCAGTACTTC.

The chain carries TRBV7-6 and TRBJ2-1; the D gene is possibly TRBD2 (5 bases). The CDR3 runs to 17 residues. The germline V gene has CDR1 SGHVS and CDR2 FNYEAQ. Trimming left V 4 bases short and J 0 bases short, with 16 bases between. The CDR3 DNA is TGTGCCAGCAGCTCCCTTGACTACCCAAGCTCCTACAATGAGCAGTTCTTC. The encoded protein is CASSSLDYPSSYNEQFF.

In its sample, this clonotype was seen a few times. The chain joins TRBV7-2 to TRBJ2-7, with a tentative D call TRBD1 (6 bases). Germline CDR1 reads SGHTA; CDR2 reads FQGNSA. The CDR3 covers 14 residues. V was clipped by 6 bases and J by 1 base, with 13 bases between them. The CDR3 region is CASSIRQASYEQYF. Written as DNA, the CDR3 is TGTGCCAGCAGTATTAGACAGGCGTCCTACGAGCAGTACTTC.